This T cell receptor (beta chain) was captured by sequencing in a study of blood T cell repertoires in COVID-19. The assay was immunoSEQ multiplex PCR, and TCRdb's table has in-frame clones only and misses some. The sample has 490,000 or so clones; approximately 90% are singletons. Per the germline V gene, CDR1 is LNHNV and CDR2 is YYDKDF (reference sequence). J was trimmed by 2 bases and V by 5 bases; bases with no gene match: 5. The CDR3 runs to 17 residues. This clonotype was obtained from a woman in her sixties who had recovered from COVID-19. Input material: PBMCs or T cells enriched from blood (not recorded which). The chain carries TRBV15 and TRBJ2-5; 16 bases are shared with TRBD2. CDR3 protein: CATSEGTSGGGQETQYF. The CDR3 DNA sequence: TGTGCCACCAGCGAGGGGACTAGCGGGGGGGGGCAAGAGACCCAGTACTTC.